The TCR beta chain described here comes from a study of cytomegalovirus exposure and HLA in healthy donors. PCR was performed using 60 Vbeta and 13 Jbeta primers. Method: immunoSEQ multiplex PCR; TCRdb's copy keeps in-frame clones and lacks some. This sample carries approximately 150,000 clones, around four fifths of them seen once, and the ten largest clones take approximately 1.4%. Germline CDR1 and CDR2: SGHRS and YFSETQ. The CDR3 totals 14 residues. The V segment lost 4 bases and the J segment 8 bases; nucleotides outside the gene matches: 5. This clone was seen a few times. What it recognizes is unknown. The study, taken as a whole, reports: Listed as cytomegalovirus-associated were approximately 160 TCR beta chains. Common viral pathogens were later found to be apparently linked to several of the most significant clusters. TCR beta V segments were, for the most part, productive about 87% or about 30% of the time in an earlier analysis. TRBV6-2, TRBV6-3 and some other V segments were unresolvable in 87-base-pair reads.

The receptor's source is a man between 25 and 39 years old in good health and CMV-seronegative. This sequence joins TRBV5-1 and TRBJ1-6; 8 nucleotides align to TRBD1. The specimen was PBMCs. The CDR3 reads CASSRTGSDSPLHF. Here the CDR3 DNA reads TGCGCCAGCAGCAGGACAGGGTCAGATTCACCCCTCCACTTT.